This TCR beta chain appears in the sequencing data of a study of T cell responses to AZD1222 COVID-19 vaccine. Germline lookup yields CDR1 SGHRS and CDR2 YFSETQ. CDR3 length: 14 residues. V gave up 3 bases and J gave up 0 bases, with 6 bases separating them. Regarding this clone: Its target is unknown.

Here immunoSEQ multiplex PCR was the method, and the copy in TCRdb shows in-frame clones only, minus some. This sample yields around 160,000 clones, of which under 95% are seen a single time; around 0.99% belongs to the top ten. General study findings and limits: Sampled repertoires all dated from after the peak T cell response. Clonal diversity may have been underestimated in mostly white British donors.

Here the sequenced sample was peripheral blood, taken 28 days after the second AZD1222 dose. The chain links TRBV5-1 to TRBJ2-2; D is uncertain. This TCR came from an adult who received the AZD1222 COVID-19 vaccine. The CDR3 region has the DNA TGCGCCAGCAGCTCCTCATCGAACACCGGGGAGCTGTTTTTT. Its translation: CASSSSSNTGELFF.